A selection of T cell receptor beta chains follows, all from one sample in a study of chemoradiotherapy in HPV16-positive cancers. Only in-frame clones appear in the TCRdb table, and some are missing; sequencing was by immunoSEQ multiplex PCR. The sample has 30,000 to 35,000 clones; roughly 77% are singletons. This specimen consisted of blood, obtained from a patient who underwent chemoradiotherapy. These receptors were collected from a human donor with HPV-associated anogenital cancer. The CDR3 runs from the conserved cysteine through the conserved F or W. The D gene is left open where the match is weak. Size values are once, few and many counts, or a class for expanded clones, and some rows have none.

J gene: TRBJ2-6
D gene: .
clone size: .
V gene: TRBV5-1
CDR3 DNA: TGCGCCAGCAGCCTACGGGAGTTCTCTGGGGCCAACGTCCTGACTTTC
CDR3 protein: CASSLREFSGANVLTF

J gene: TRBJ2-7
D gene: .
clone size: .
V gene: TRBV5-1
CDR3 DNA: TGCGCCAGCAGCTCAGGAGACAGGTTCCACGAGCAGTACTTC
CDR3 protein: CASSSGDRFHEQYF

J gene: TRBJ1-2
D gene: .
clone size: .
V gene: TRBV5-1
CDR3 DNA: TGCGCCAGCAGCTTGGTTCCAGGGCGGATGGATGGCTACACCTTC
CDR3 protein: CASSLVPGRMDGYTF

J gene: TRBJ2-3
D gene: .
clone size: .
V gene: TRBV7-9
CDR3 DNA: TGTGCCAGCAGTCGCGATATCACAGATACGCAGTATTTT
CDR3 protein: CASSRDITDTQYF

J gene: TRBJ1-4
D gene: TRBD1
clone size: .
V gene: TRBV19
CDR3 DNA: TGTGCCAGTAGAAAGAACAGGGGAACTAATGAAAAACTGTTTTTT
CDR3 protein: CASRKNRGTNEKLFF

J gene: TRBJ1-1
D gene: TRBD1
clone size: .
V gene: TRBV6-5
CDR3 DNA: TGTGCCAGCAGTTGGGGACAGGGGGCCGCTGAAGCTTTCTTT
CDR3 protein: CASSWGQGAAEAFF

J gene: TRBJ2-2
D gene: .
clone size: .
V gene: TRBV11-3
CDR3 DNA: TGTGCCAGCAGCCTCCGATCACAGGGCCGGAGTGCCGGGGAGCTGTTTTTT
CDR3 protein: CASSLRSQGRSAGELFF

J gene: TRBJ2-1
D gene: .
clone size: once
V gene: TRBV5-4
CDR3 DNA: TGTGCCAGCAGCTTAGACAGCGCGTCCTACAATGAGCAGTTCTTC
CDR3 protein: CASSLDSASYNEQFF

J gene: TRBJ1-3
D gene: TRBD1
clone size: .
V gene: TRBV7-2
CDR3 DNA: TGTGCCAGCAGCGGGACAGGGAGAAACACCATATATTTT
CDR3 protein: CASSGTGRNTIYF

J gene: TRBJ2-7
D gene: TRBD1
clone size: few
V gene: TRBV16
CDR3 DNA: TGTGCCAGCAGCCTTGGACAGGGGTTCGGGTACGAGCAGTACTTC
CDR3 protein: CASSLGQGFGYEQYF

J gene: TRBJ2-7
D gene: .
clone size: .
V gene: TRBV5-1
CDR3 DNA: TGCGCCAGCAGCTTGGATGGGGTACCCAGCTCCTACGAGCAGTACTTC
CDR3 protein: CASSLDGVPSSYEQYF

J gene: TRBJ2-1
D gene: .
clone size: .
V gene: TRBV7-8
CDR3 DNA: TGTGCCAGCAGCTTAAGGGTAGCGGCCAATGAGCAGTTCTTC
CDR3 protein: CASSLRVAANEQFF

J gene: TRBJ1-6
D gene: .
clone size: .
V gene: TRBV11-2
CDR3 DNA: TGTGCCAGCAGCTTCTCGTCTAATTCACCCCTCCACTTT
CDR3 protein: CASSFSSNSPLHF

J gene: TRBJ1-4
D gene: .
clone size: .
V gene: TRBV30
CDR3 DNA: TGTGCCTCAAAACCGGGGAGGGGTCACCGGGCGTATGAAAAACTGTTTTTT
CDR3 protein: CASKPGRGHRAYEKLFF

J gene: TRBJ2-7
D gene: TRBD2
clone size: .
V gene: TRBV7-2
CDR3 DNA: TGTGCCAGCAGCGCTTCTAGCGGGGGGGCCCTCGAGCAGTACTTC
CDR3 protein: CASSASSGGALEQYF

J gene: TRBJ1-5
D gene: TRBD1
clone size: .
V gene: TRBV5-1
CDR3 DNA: TGCGCCAGCAGCTCCACAGGGGGAAGCAATCAGCCCCAGCATTTT
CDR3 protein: CASSSTGGSNQPQHF

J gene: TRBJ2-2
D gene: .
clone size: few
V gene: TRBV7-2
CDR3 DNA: TGTGCCAGCAGGGTGGGGGCCGGTAACACCGGGGAGCTGTTTTTT
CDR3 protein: CASRVGAGNTGELFF

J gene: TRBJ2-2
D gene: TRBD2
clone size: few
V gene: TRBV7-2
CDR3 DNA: TGTGCCAGCAGCTTAGCCGGGACTAGCGGGGCGAACACCGGGGAGCTGTTTTTT
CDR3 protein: CASSLAGTSGANTGELFF

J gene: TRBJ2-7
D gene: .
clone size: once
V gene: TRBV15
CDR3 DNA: TGTGCCACCAGCAGAGATAGGACAAACGAGCAGTACTTC
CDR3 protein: CATSRDRTNEQYF

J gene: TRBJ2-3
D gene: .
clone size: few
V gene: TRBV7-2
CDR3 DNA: TGTGCCAGCACCCTAGGTCAGGGCCGCACAGATACGCAGTATTTT
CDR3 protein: CASTLGQGRTDTQYF

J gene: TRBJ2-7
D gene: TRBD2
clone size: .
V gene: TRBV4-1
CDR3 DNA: TGCGCCAGCAGCTACGGACTAGCGGGACTATACGAGCAGTACTTC
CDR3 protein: CASSYGLAGLYEQYF

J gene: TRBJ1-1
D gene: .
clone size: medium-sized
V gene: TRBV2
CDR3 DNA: TGTGCCAGCAGGCGGGATAGGGCCACTGAAGCTTTCTTT
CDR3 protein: CASRRDRATEAFF

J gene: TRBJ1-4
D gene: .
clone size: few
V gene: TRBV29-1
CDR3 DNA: TGCAGCGTTGGTTTTGGAGCAACTAATGAAAAACTGTTTTTT
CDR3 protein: CSVGFGATNEKLFF

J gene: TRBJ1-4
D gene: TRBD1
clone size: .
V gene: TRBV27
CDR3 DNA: TGTGCCAGCAGTCCTACCGGGACAGGGGCTTTAACCGTTGAAAAACTGTTTTTT
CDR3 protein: CASSPTGTGALTVEKLFF

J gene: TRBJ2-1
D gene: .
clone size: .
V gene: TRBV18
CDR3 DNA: TGTGCCAGCTCACCAGTGACTAGGTCTTACAATGAGCAGTTCTTC
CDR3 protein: CASSPVTRSYNEQFF